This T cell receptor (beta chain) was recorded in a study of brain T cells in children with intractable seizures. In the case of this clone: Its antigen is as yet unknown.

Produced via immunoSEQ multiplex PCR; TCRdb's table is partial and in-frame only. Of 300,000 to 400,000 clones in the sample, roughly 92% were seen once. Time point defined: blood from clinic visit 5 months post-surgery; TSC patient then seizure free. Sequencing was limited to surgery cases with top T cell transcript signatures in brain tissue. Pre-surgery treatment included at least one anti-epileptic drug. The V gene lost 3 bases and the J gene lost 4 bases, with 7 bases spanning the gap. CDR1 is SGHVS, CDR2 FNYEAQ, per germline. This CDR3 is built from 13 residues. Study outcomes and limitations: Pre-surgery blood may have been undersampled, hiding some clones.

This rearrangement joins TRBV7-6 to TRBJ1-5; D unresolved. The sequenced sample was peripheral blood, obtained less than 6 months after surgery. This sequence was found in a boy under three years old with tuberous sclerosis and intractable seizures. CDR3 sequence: CASSLKRNQPQHF. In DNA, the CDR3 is TGTGCCAGCAGCTTGAAAAGAAATCAGCCCCAGCATTTT.